The 10 T cell receptor beta chains below were found in one sample sequenced in a study of blood T cell repertoires in COVID-19. TCRdb's table, derived via immunoSEQ multiplex PCR, lists solely in-frame clones and lacks some. This table has 100,000 to 130,000 clones, about 80% appearing once. Material: peripheral blood. These receptors were collected from a man between 70 and 80 years old with acute or convalescent COVID-19.

The genes are TRBV19 and TRBJ1-5; possible D gene TRBD1, 5 bases. Germline V lookup: CDR1 LNHDA, CDR2 SQIVND (reference sequence). Trimming removed 7 bases from V and 0 bases from J, with 10 bases in between. The CDR3 is 14 amino acids. The DNA of the CDR3 is TGTGCCAGTACGACAGTGGGTAGCAATCAGCCCCAGCATTTT. Translated: CASTTVGSNQPQHF. Full variable domain (rest looked up from reference TRBV19 and TRBJ1-5): DGGITQSPKYLFRKEGQNVTLSCEQNLNHDAMYWYRQDPGQGLRLIYYSQIVNDFQKGDIAEGYSVSREKKESFPLTVTSAQKNPTAFYLCASTTVGSNQPQHFGDGTRLSIL.

The chain has TRBV5-1 and TRBJ2-7; 9 bases are a match to TRBD1. The germline V gene has CDR1 SGHRS and CDR2 YFSETQ. The length of the CDR3 is 14 residues. Trimming took 6 bases from V and 5 from J; bases not matched to a gene: 9. Here the CDR3 reads CASNAGTGFNEQYF. The CDR3 DNA follows: TGCGCCAGCAACGCCGGGACAGGGTTCAACGAGCAGTACTTC.

This chain uses TRBV3-1 (or the pseudogene TRBV3-2) with TRBJ1-3; maybe TRBD1 (5 bases). CDR3 size: 14 residues. Trimming took 6 bases from V and 1 from J, leaving 10 bases between them. The germline gives CDR1 LGHDT, CDR2 YNNKEL (reference sequence). CDR3 nucleotide sequence: TGTGCCAGCAGGAGCGGGGGGTCTGGAAACACCATATATTTT. As protein: CASRSGGSGNTIYF.

The count of this clone is one. This chain links TRBV18 with TRBJ2-2; TRBD1 agrees at 7 bases. The CDR3 is 15 residues long. Germline loops: CDR1 KGHSH, CDR2 LQKENI. V lost 2 bases to trimming and J lost 0 bases; unmatched junction nucleotides: 0. CDR3 in DNA: TGTGCCAGCTCACCAACAGGGGCGAACACCGGGGAGCTGTTTTTT. Translated: CASSPTGANTGELFF.

The chain carries TRBV18 and TRBJ1-1, with D unclear. Germline V lookup: CDR1 KGHSH, CDR2 LQKENI. The V end was cut by 5 bases, the J end by 2 bases, with 6 bases between. CDR3 length: 12 residues. Written as DNA, the CDR3 is TGTGCCAGCTCAGAGGGTAACACTGAAGCTTTCTTT. It is translated as CASSEGNTEAFF.

Turning to this clone: At the DNA level, this CDR3 is encoded by other sequences in the same sample as well. This chain connects TRBV5-4 to TRBJ1-5; maybe TRBD1 (6 bases). Trimming left V 0 bases short and J 0 bases short, with 16 bases between. The germline V gene has CDR1 SGHNT and CDR2 YYREEE (reference sequence). The CDR3 runs 18 residues. The DNA for the CDR3 is TGTGCCAGCAGCTTGGGTGGGGCGGGGGGCAATAGCAATCAGCCCCAGCATTTT. It is translated as CASSLGGAGGNSNQPQHF.

The chain has TRBV7-2 and TRBJ1-5; D is perhaps TRBD1 (5 bases). CDR3 length: 17 amino acids. V was clipped by 1 base and J by 5 bases, with 18 bases between them. CDR1 and CDR2 (germline): SGHTA, FQGNSA. CDR3 region: CASSLDSGVGVYQPQHF. The CDR3 DNA follows: TGTGCCAGCAGCTTAGATTCGGGGGTGGGGGTTTATCAGCCCCAGCATTTT.

The chain couples TRBV12-5 to TRBJ1-1; D gene unclear. CDR1 and CDR2 from the germline V gene are LGHNT and FRNRAP. There are 17 residues in the CDR3. V lost 0 bases and J 3 bases, leaving 17 bases between the germline ends. CDR3 DNA: TGTGCTAGTGGTTTGGTACGCGGTGAGGTTAAAGACACTGAAGCTTTCTTT. It is translated as CASGLVRGEVKDTEAFF.

The chain links TRBV7-2 to TRBJ1-1; D possibly corresponds to TRBD1 (6 bases). Trimming cost V 4 bases and J 7 bases, with 13 bases left between them. The germline V gene has CDR1 SGHTA and CDR2 FQGNSA. The CDR3 runs to 13 residues. The chain's CDR3 is CASSSQGFNEAFF. In DNA, the CDR3 is TGTGCCAGCAGCTCCCAGGGGTTTAATGAAGCTTTCTTT.

The chain is built from TRBV2 and TRBJ1-2, with 10 bases matching TRBD1. The CDR3 sequence is 14 residues long. Germline loops: CDR1 SNHLY, CDR2 FYNNEI. Germline trimming cut 7 bases from V and 2 bases from J; bases unmatched to any gene: 4. CDR3 bases: TGTGCCAGCATTCCGACAGGGGGCAACTATGGCTACACCTTC. It codes for CASIPTGGNYGYTF.